The rows below give T cell receptor beta chains drawn from one sample of a study of beta chain features in type 1 diabetes. Clones were sequenced by immunoSEQ multiplex PCR, and TCRdb holds only the in-frame ones, with some missing. The sample lists about 340,000 clones, about 13% occurring once. What was sequenced was naive CD4+ T cells from blood. These receptors originate from a woman younger than 30 with type 1 diabetes. Both conserved end residues are part of each CDR3. A D gene is named only where the DNA matches it firmly. For some rows the clone size is stated as once, few or many, or as a class when expanded; others skip it.

D gene: TRBD2; clone size: NA; J gene: TRBJ2-3; V gene: TRBV19; CDR3 DNA: TGTGCCAGTAGTTCGGTAGTCGCGGGAGCGACAGATACGCAGTATTTT; CDR3 protein: CASSSVVAGATDTQYF
D gene: NA; clone size: few; J gene: TRBJ2-6; V gene: TRBV2; CDR3 DNA: TGTGCCAGCGATCAGGGGACTGGGGCCAACGTCCTGACTTTC; CDR3 protein: CASDQGTGANVLTF
D gene: TRBD2; clone size: NA; J gene: TRBJ2-1; V gene: TRBV29-1; CDR3 DNA: TGCAGCTCACACCGGGGGGGCTCCTACAATGAGCAGTTCTTC; CDR3 protein: CSSHRGGSYNEQFF
D gene: TRBD1; clone size: NA; J gene: TRBJ1-2; V gene: TRBV7-2; CDR3 DNA: TGTGCCAGCAGCTCCATGCAGGGGGCGGGATATGGCTACACCTTC; CDR3 protein: CASSSMQGAGYGYTF
D gene: NA; clone size: few; J gene: TRBJ1-4; V gene: TRBV7-9; CDR3 DNA: TGTGCCAGCAGCTGGACAGCAACTAATGAAAAACTGTTTTTT; CDR3 protein: CASSWTATNEKLFF
D gene: TRBD1; clone size: NA; J gene: TRBJ1-4; V gene: TRBV4-3; CDR3 DNA: TGCGCCAGCAGCCCGGGACAGGGAAATGAAAAACTGTTTTTT; CDR3 protein: CASSPGQGNEKLFF
D gene: NA; clone size: few; J gene: TRBJ2-3; V gene: TRBV5-6; CDR3 DNA: TGTGCCAGCAGCTTATTTCAGCGGAGCACAGATACGCAGTATTTT; CDR3 protein: CASSLFQRSTDTQYF
D gene: NA; clone size: few; J gene: TRBJ2-1; V gene: TRBV9; CDR3 DNA: TGTGCCAGCAGCGTTCAAAGCGGCAGCTCCTACAATGAGCAGTTCTTC; CDR3 protein: CASSVQSGSSYNEQFF
D gene: NA; clone size: NA; J gene: TRBJ1-1; V gene: TRBV4-1; CDR3 DNA: TGCGCCAGCAGCCAAGAAGATTTTCGGCGGGGGGAGAACACTGAAGCTTTCTTT; CDR3 protein: CASSQEDFRRGENTEAFF
D gene: NA; clone size: few; J gene: TRBJ2-3; V gene: TRBV19; CDR3 DNA: TGTGCCAGTAGTGCCCGACAGGGCACAGATACGCAGTATTTT; CDR3 protein: CASSARQGTDTQYF
D gene: TRBD1; clone size: few; J gene: TRBJ1-5; V gene: TRBV19; CDR3 DNA: TGTGCCAGTAGTTCTAGGACAGGGAAGAGCAATCAGCCCCAGCATTTT; CDR3 protein: CASSSRTGKSNQPQHF
D gene: NA; clone size: few; J gene: TRBJ2-1; V gene: TRBV5-1; CDR3 DNA: TGCGCCAGCAGCTTCCTACCCCGGGAGTCCTACAATGAGCAGTTCTTC; CDR3 protein: CASSFLPRESYNEQFF
D gene: TRBD1; clone size: NA; J gene: TRBJ2-7; V gene: TRBV6-5; CDR3 DNA: TGTGCCAGCAGTCGGCCCGGGACAGAAAACGAGCAGTACTTC; CDR3 protein: CASSRPGTENEQYF
D gene: TRBD1; clone size: NA; J gene: TRBJ2-7; V gene: TRBV18; CDR3 DNA: TGTGCCAGCTCACCGCAGACAGGGGCGTACGAGCAGTACTTC; CDR3 protein: CASSPQTGAYEQYF
D gene: NA; clone size: NA; J gene: TRBJ2-7; V gene: TRBV19; CDR3 DNA: TGTGCCAGCTCAAAAGGGGGACAAATACCCTCCTACGAGCAGTACTTC; CDR3 protein: CASSKGGQIPSYEQYF
D gene: TRBD1; clone size: NA; J gene: TRBJ1-2; V gene: TRBV19; CDR3 DNA: TGTGCCAGTAGTATTACCCGGGACAGCCGGGGCTACACCTTC; CDR3 protein: CASSITRDSRGYTF
D gene: TRBD2; clone size: NA; J gene: TRBJ2-1; V gene: TRBV7-9; CDR3 DNA: TGTGCCAGCAGCTTAGGTGGACTAGCGGGAATGTATGAGCAGTTCTTC; CDR3 protein: CASSLGGLAGMYEQFF
D gene: TRBD1; clone size: NA; J gene: TRBJ1-5; V gene: TRBV28; CDR3 DNA: TGTGCCAGCAGCGGCACCGGGACAGCCGGCAATCAGCCCCAGCATTTT; CDR3 protein: CASSGTGTAGNQPQHF
D gene: TRBD2; clone size: NA; J gene: TRBJ2-1; V gene: TRBV11-2; CDR3 DNA: TGTGCCAGCAGCTTAGGTTTAGCGGGAAGTTACAATGAGCAGTTCTTC; CDR3 protein: CASSLGLAGSYNEQFF
D gene: TRBD2; clone size: NA; J gene: TRBJ2-2; V gene: TRBV29-1; CDR3 DNA: TGCAGCGTTGAAGAATACAGGGGACGAGCGGGAGGGACCGGGGAGCTGTTTTTT; CDR3 protein: CSVEEYRGRAGGTGELFF
D gene: NA; clone size: few; J gene: TRBJ1-2; V gene: TRBV5-4; CDR3 DNA: TGTGCCAGCAGCTTGCCGGACAGAATCCCCTTCTATGGCTACACCTTC; CDR3 protein: CASSLPDRIPFYGYTF
D gene: TRBD2; clone size: few; J gene: TRBJ2-7; V gene: TRBV6-5; CDR3 DNA: TGTGCCAGCAGTTACTCCAGCGGGGGCTACGAGCAGTACTTC; CDR3 protein: CASSYSSGGYEQYF
D gene: NA; clone size: few; J gene: TRBJ2-1; V gene: TRBV29-1; CDR3 DNA: TGCAGCGTAAAACGGCGGGGGCCTTACAATGAGCAGTTCTTC; CDR3 protein: CSVKRRGPYNEQFF
D gene: NA; clone size: few; J gene: TRBJ1-2; V gene: TRBV7-3; CDR3 DNA: TGTGCCAGCAGCTTAGGAACAGATTATGGCTACACCTTC; CDR3 protein: CASSLGTDYGYTF
D gene: TRBD2; clone size: NA; J gene: TRBJ2-1; V gene: TRBV28; CDR3 DNA: TGTGCCAGCAACTCAGTAGCGGGAGGCACGAATGAGCAGTTCTTC; CDR3 protein: CASNSVAGGTNEQFF
D gene: TRBD2; clone size: few; J gene: TRBJ2-5; V gene: TRBV5-1; CDR3 DNA: TGCGCCAGCTGTAGTCGCGCGGGAGGGCCGGGAGAGACCCAGTACTTC; CDR3 protein: CASCSRAGGPGETQYF
D gene: NA; clone size: NA; J gene: TRBJ2-7; V gene: TRBV28; CDR3 DNA: TGTGCCAGCAACGGACAGTCCTACGAGCAGTACTTC; CDR3 protein: CASNGQSYEQYF
D gene: TRBD1; clone size: few; J gene: TRBJ1-2; V gene: TRBV7-2; CDR3 DNA: TGTGCCAGCAGCATTGGGACAGGGAGGGACGGCGGCTACACCTTC; CDR3 protein: CASSIGTGRDGGYTF
D gene: TRBD1; clone size: NA; J gene: TRBJ2-3; V gene: TRBV7-9; CDR3 DNA: TGTGCCAGCAGCCATCGGGGACAGGGCCACCCCACGCAGTATTTT; CDR3 protein: CASSHRGQGHPTQYF
D gene: NA; clone size: NA; J gene: TRBJ2-3; V gene: TRBV30; CDR3 DNA: TGTGCCTGGAGTACTAGGAGTACGCAGTATTTT; CDR3 protein: CAWSTRSTQYF
D gene: TRBD2; clone size: NA; J gene: TRBJ2-1; V gene: TRBV6-1; CDR3 DNA: TGTGCCAGCAGTGGGGAAGGGACTAGCGGATACAATGAGCAGTTCTTC; CDR3 protein: CASSGEGTSGYNEQFF
D gene: TRBD1; clone size: few; J gene: TRBJ1-2; V gene: TRBV5-1; CDR3 DNA: TGCGCCAGCAGCTTGATGGGACAGGGATACGGCTACACCTTC; CDR3 protein: CASSLMGQGYGYTF
D gene: TRBD1; clone size: few; J gene: TRBJ1-2; V gene: TRBV6-6; CDR3 DNA: TGTGCCAGCAGTTACGGGACAGGGTCCTATGGCTACACCTTC; CDR3 protein: CASSYGTGSYGYTF
D gene: TRBD1; clone size: NA; J gene: TRBJ2-1; V gene: TRBV28; CDR3 DNA: TGTGCCAGCAGTGAGCCGGACAGGCTGCAGTTCTTC; CDR3 protein: CASSEPDRLQFF
D gene: NA; clone size: few; J gene: TRBJ2-6; V gene: TRBV7-2; CDR3 DNA: TGTGCCAGCACCCTAAGACTAAGTGGTTCTGGGGCCAACGTCCTGACTTTC; CDR3 protein: CASTLRLSGSGANVLTF
D gene: TRBD1; clone size: NA; J gene: TRBJ1-5; V gene: TRBV5-1; CDR3 DNA: TGCGCCAGCAGCTTGGCGGGACAGGGGTCTCAGCCCCAGCATTTT; CDR3 protein: CASSLAGQGSQPQHF
D gene: TRBD1; clone size: few; J gene: TRBJ2-3; V gene: TRBV28; CDR3 DNA: TGTGCCAGCAGGTCGACAGGGCCGGGCACAGATACGCAGTATTTT; CDR3 protein: CASRSTGPGTDTQYF
D gene: TRBD2; clone size: few; J gene: TRBJ2-7; V gene: TRBV18; CDR3 DNA: TGTGCCAGCTCCGCGGGACTAGCGAACGAGCAGTACTTC; CDR3 protein: CASSAGLANEQYF
D gene: TRBD1; clone size: NA; J gene: TRBJ1-5; V gene: TRBV30; CDR3 DNA: TGTGCCTGGGGCAGGGGGAATCAGCCCCAGCATTTT; CDR3 protein: CAWGRGNQPQHF
D gene: NA; clone size: NA; J gene: TRBJ2-1; V gene: TRBV12-5; CDR3 DNA: TGTGCTAGTGGTTTGTCAGTCTCCTACAATGAGCAGTTCTTC; CDR3 protein: CASGLSVSYNEQFF
D gene: NA; clone size: few; J gene: TRBJ2-3; V gene: TRBV29-1; CDR3 DNA: TGCAGCGTTGAAGATTCAGGGCTTGGCACAGATACGCAGTATTTT; CDR3 protein: CSVEDSGLGTDTQYF
D gene: TRBD2; clone size: few; J gene: TRBJ2-1; V gene: TRBV7-2; CDR3 DNA: TGTGCCAGCAGCCCCGGGACTAGCGAACAAAACCAGTTCTTC; CDR3 protein: CASSPGTSEQNQFF
D gene: NA; clone size: NA; J gene: TRBJ2-1; V gene: TRBV9; CDR3 DNA: TGTGCCAGCAGCGTATCGTCAGGGACTCCTACCTACAATGAGCAGTTCTTC; CDR3 protein: CASSVSSGTPTYNEQFF
D gene: TRBD2; clone size: few; J gene: TRBJ2-3; V gene: TRBV7-9; CDR3 DNA: TGTGCCAGCAGCTTCCGACTAGCGGGGAACACAGATACGCAGTATTTT; CDR3 protein: CASSFRLAGNTDTQYF
D gene: TRBD2; clone size: NA; J gene: TRBJ2-3; V gene: TRBV6-6; CDR3 DNA: TGTGCCAGCAGTACGCCGGGACTAGGAGGAGATACGCAGTATTTT; CDR3 protein: CASSTPGLGGDTQYF
D gene: TRBD2; clone size: few; J gene: TRBJ2-3; V gene: TRBV5-4; CDR3 DNA: TGTGCCAGCAGCCGGACTAGCGGGAGGAGGGGCACAGATACGCAGTATTTT; CDR3 protein: CASSRTSGRRGTDTQYF
D gene: TRBD2; clone size: NA; J gene: TRBJ2-7; V gene: TRBV5-1; CDR3 DNA: TGCGCCAGCAGCCCCCGGGGGGTCTACGAGCAGTACTTC; CDR3 protein: CASSPRGVYEQYF
D gene: NA; clone size: NA; J gene: TRBJ1-1; V gene: TRBV28; CDR3 DNA: TGTGCCAGCAGTTTCGTTTTGGGCGGGCCACCGGCGAATGAAGCTTTCTTT; CDR3 protein: CASSFVLGGPPANEAFF
D gene: TRBD1; clone size: NA; J gene: TRBJ1-4; V gene: TRBV29-1; CDR3 DNA: TGCAGCGTTGAGGACAGGGCGGGAGAAAAACTGTTTTTT; CDR3 protein: CSVEDRAGEKLFF
D gene: NA; clone size: once; J gene: TRBJ2-3; V gene: TRBV4-3; CDR3 DNA: TGCGCCAGCAGCCAAGGGTGGCAGGCCATCGGAGATACGCAGTATTTT; CDR3 protein: CASSQGWQAIGDTQYF
D gene: NA; clone size: NA; J gene: TRBJ2-7; V gene: TRBV5-8; CDR3 DNA: TGTGCCAGCAGCTTGGACTACACAGGGGAGCAGTACTTC; CDR3 protein: CASSLDYTGEQYF
D gene: TRBD2; clone size: NA; J gene: TRBJ2-1; V gene: TRBV7-2; CDR3 DNA: TGTGCCAGCAGCTGGGGACTAGCGGGAGTACTTGAGCAGTTCTTC; CDR3 protein: CASSWGLAGVLEQFF
D gene: TRBD2; clone size: NA; J gene: TRBJ2-3; V gene: TRBV7-3; CDR3 DNA: TGTGCCAGCAGCCCATCCGTGGCTAGCGGGCGGACAGATACGCAGTATTTT; CDR3 protein: CASSPSVASGRTDTQYF
D gene: NA; clone size: NA; J gene: TRBJ2-3; V gene: TRBV2; CDR3 DNA: TGTGCCAGCAGTGACCCTAGCCGGGTGGATACGCAGTATTTT; CDR3 protein: CASSDPSRVDTQYF
D gene: NA; clone size: NA; J gene: TRBJ1-2; V gene: TRBV7-2; CDR3 DNA: TGTGCCAGCAGCTTATCCTCGTCTGGCTACACCTTC; CDR3 protein: CASSLSSSGYTF